This TCR beta chain comes out of a study of cytomegalovirus exposure and HLA in healthy donors. The CDR3 is 15 residues long. V gave up 0 bases and J gave up 5 bases, with 16 bases separating them. Per the germline V gene, CDR1 is GTSNPN and CDR2 is SVGIG (reference sequence). Donors likely had unrecorded immune exposures despite being nominally healthy when sampled. A multiplex PCR was run with 60 Vbeta primers and 13 Jbeta primers. Method: immunoSEQ multiplex PCR; TCRdb's copy keeps in-frame clones and lacks some. This sample has some 86,000 clones, with roughly 77% found just once. Study-wide results and limits: Researchers catalogued around 150 TCR beta chains as cytomegalovirus-associated. Previously analyzed data showed that most TCR beta V segments were productive at a frequency of about 87% or about 30%. In a later analysis, CMV-associated beta chains were mostly HLA-associated, it appeared.

Turning to this clone: Its antigen remains unknown.

Specimen: PBMCs. This receptor was identified in a woman aged 40 to 50 in good health and CMV-seropositive. The chain links TRBV30 to TRBJ1-2, with D possibly matching TRBD1 (5 bases). The CDR3 loop is CAWSVPFRAVYGYTF. The DNA for the CDR3 is TGTGCCTGGAGTGTACCGTTCAGGGCGGTTTATGGCTACACCTTC.